These 25 T cell receptor beta chains originate from one sample sequenced in a study of CD8 T cells in ankylosing spondylitis. TCRdb used MiXCR to reprocess the 5' RACE reads, holding one entry per CDR3 protein. The table records around 150,000 distinct CDR3 sequences, 11% of them present only once. What was sequenced was blood, either unsorted or a sorted T cell fraction (not recorded which). All receptors derive from a female donor with ankylosing spondylitis or in good health (not recorded which).

There are many counts of this clonotype. The V gene is TRBV29-1, the J gene TRBJ2-1, with 7 bases matching TRBD2. Germline V lookup: CDR1 SQVTM, CDR2 ANQGSEA. The CDR3 covers 13 residues. V gave up 4 bases and J gave up 4 bases; unmatched junction bases: 4. For the CDR3, the DNA is TGCAGCGTTGCAGGGCGGGGGTACAATGAGCAGTTCTTC. It yields the protein CSVAGRGYNEQFF.

This clonotype was counted ten times or more. The rearrangement joins TRBV20-1 to TRBJ2-1, with 7 bases matching TRBD2. Germline CDR1 DFQATT, CDR2 SNEGSKA (reference sequence). The V gene end was trimmed by 5 bases and the J gene end by 2 bases; junction bases not matched to a gene: 6. This CDR3 is built from 14 residues. In DNA form, the CDR3 reads TGCAGTGCTTCCAGCGGGGCCCCCTACAATGAGCAGTTCTTC. Its translation: CSASSGAPYNEQFF.

The J gene is TRBJ1-2, the V gene TRBV20-1; no definite D call. The CDR3 consists of 11 residues. CDR1 and CDR2 (germline): DFQATT, SNEGSKA (reference sequence). Trimming took 3 bases from V and 6 from J, leaving 8 bases between them. CDR3 loop: CSASLRDGYTF. The CDR3 bases are TGCAGTGCTAGTTTACGGGATGGCTACACCTTC.

This clonotype was seen at least ten times. V usage is TRBV12-3 or TRBV12-4 and J usage is TRBJ1-1, with no clear D. Between the trimmed V and J ends, which lost 2 bases and 12 bases, there was a span of 22 bases. The CDR3 has 15 amino acids. The DNA for the CDR3 is TGTGCCAGCAGTTTACGTAGCGAAATAGGCCCCGAATCTTTCTTT. Translation gives CASSLRSEIGPESFF.

Many counts were recorded for this clonotype. The chain employs TRBV18 and TRBJ2-7; the match to TRBD1 covers 10 bases. CDR1 and CDR2 (germline): KGHSH, LQKENI. The CDR3 loop spans 17 amino acids. The ends lost 6 bases at V and 0 bases at J; junction bases unmatched: 11. CDR3 sequence reads: CASSILAGQGSSYEQYF. CDR3 nucleotides: TGTGCCAGCTCGATATTGGCGGGACAGGGGAGCTCCTACGAGCAGTACTTC. Using reference TRBV18 and TRBJ2-7 for the parts outside the CDR3, the full variable domain is NAGVMQNPRHLVRRRGQEARLRCSPMKGHSHVYWYRQLPEEGLKFMVYLQKENIIDESGMPKERFSAEFPKEGPSILRIQQVVRGDSAAYFCASSILAGQGSSYEQYFGPGTRLTVT.

This clonotype was seen repeatedly, ten times or more. This CDR3 reads CASSLEAGTEYF. The CDR3 nucleotides are TGTGCCAGCAGTTTGGAAGCGGGGACGGAGTATTTT. The gene calls are TRBV28 and TRBJ2-3, with 7 bases that match TRBD2. The length of the CDR3 is 12 residues. Trimming took 3 bases from V and 13 from J; bases not matched to a gene: 7. CDR1 is MDHEN and CDR2 is SYDVKM in the germline V gene.

The table lists this clonotype with many counts. The V call is TRBV20-1, the J call TRBJ2-1, with a possible D match to TRBD2 (5 bases). Trimming removed 6 bases from V and 0 bases from J, with 12 bases in between. This CDR3 has 14 amino acids. Germline-derived CDR1 and CDR2 are DFQATT and SNEGSKA (reference sequence). The CDR3 DNA reads as TGCAGTGCAGAGCGGTCCAGCTCCTACAATGAGCAGTTCTTC. This translates into CSAERSSSYNEQFF.

This clonotype was detected many times. The rearrangement links TRBV5-1 to TRBJ1-6; D unresolved. This CDR3 comprises 15 residues. Germline V CDR1 and CDR2: SGHRS, YFSETQ. Trimming left V 6 bases short and J 7 bases short, with 17 bases between. DNA of the CDR3: TGCGCCAGCACCCAACGGACCGTCGGGAATTCACCCCTCCACTTT. Translation gives CASTQRTVGNSPLHF. The full variable domain, its missing parts supplied by reference TRBV5-1 and TRBJ1-6, is KAGVTQTPRYLIKTRGQQVTLSCSPISGHRSVSWYQQTPGQGLQFLFEYFSETQRNKGNFPGRFSGRQFSNSRSEMNVSTLELGDSALYLCASTQRTVGNSPLHFGNGTRLTVT.

This clonotype was picked up many times. This chain uses TRBV12-3 or TRBV12-4 with TRBJ1-6; D call uncertain. Deletions cut 0 bases from V and 8 bases from J, with 5 bases between. CDR3 length: 13 residues. CDR3 region: CASSLASDSPLHF. The CDR3 coding sequence is TGTGCCAGCAGTTTAGCGTCCGATTCACCCCTCCACTTT.

Only a few counts were recorded for this clonotype. The chain is built from TRBV5-4 and TRBJ2-7; TRBD2 aligns across 7 bases. After removal of 2 bases from V and 0 bases from J, the junction contained 2 bases not matched to a gene. Germline CDR1 reads SGHNT; CDR2 reads YYREEE (reference sequence). The CDR3 is made up of 14 amino acids. The CDR3 nucleotides read TGTGCCAGCAGCTTACGGGAGGTCTCCTACGAGCAGTACTTC. This sequence encodes CASSLREVSYEQYF.

This rearrangement joins TRBV2 to TRBJ2-3, with a possible D match to TRBD2 (5 bases). The length of the CDR3 is 14 residues. Looked up from germline, CDR1 is SNHLY and CDR2 is FYNNEI. The V and J ends lost 6 bases and 1 base respectively, with 11 bases between them. CDR3 sequence reads: CASRGDSGTDTQYF. CDR3 bases: TGTGCCAGCAGGGGAGATAGCGGCACAGATACGCAGTATTTT.

The genes are TRBV30 and TRBJ2-2, with D tentatively TRBD1 or TRBD2 (5 bases each). The CDR3 length is 12 residues. The V gene's germline CDR1 is GTSNPN and CDR2 SVGIG (reference sequence). The V and J ends lost 2 bases and 6 bases respectively, with 7 bases between them. CDR3 sequence: CAWSRGPGELFF. CDR3 nucleotides: TGTGCCTGGAGTAGGGGACCCGGGGAGCTGTTTTTT.

This clonotype has ten or more counts. The chain combines TRBV28 with TRBJ1-1; D may be TRBD1 (5 bases). V dropped 5 bases and J dropped 0 bases, with 13 bases sitting between them. Per germline, CDR1 MDHEN and CDR2 SYDVKM. This CDR3 is 15 amino acids long. CDR3 DNA: TGTGCCAGCAGTCCTGGGGGGGGGGTGAACACTGAAGCTTTCTTT. Protein: CASSPGGGVNTEAFF. Drawing the rest from reference TRBV28 and TRBJ1-1, the complete variable domain is DVKVTQSSRYLVKRTGEKVFLECVQDMDHENMFWYRQDPGLGLRLIYFSYDVKMKEKGDIPEGYSVSREKKERFSLILESASTNQTSMYLCASSPGGGVNTEAFFGQGTRLTVV.

The table lists this clonotype with a few counts. The gene calls are TRBV11-1 and TRBJ2-5; weak D call: TRBD1 (5 bases). V lost 1 base and J 2 bases, leaving 20 bases between the germline ends. Looked up from germline, CDR1 is SGHAT and CDR2 is FQDESV (reference sequence). The CDR3 has 18 residues. CDR3 coding DNA: TGTGCCAGCAGCTTAGTAGGTCGACAGAGCCGACATCAAGAGACCCAGTACTTC. Translation gives CASSLVGRQSRHQETQYF.

This clonotype came up many times. The chain joins TRBV10-3 to TRBJ1-1, with 9 bases matching TRBD1. Trimming cost V 11 bases and J 0 bases; bases outside gene matches: 13. The CDR3 has 16 residues. Per the germline V gene, CDR1 is ENHRY and CDR2 is SYGVKD. As DNA, the CDR3 is TGTGCCTCCTCGACCCCGGGACAGGGCATGAACACTGAAGCTTTCTTT. Protein sequence: CASSTPGQGMNTEAFF.

Only a few counts were recorded for this clonotype. The chain recombines TRBV20-1 with TRBJ1-1; 7 bases are shared with TRBD1. CDR3 length: 13 amino acids. V trimming: 2 bases; J trimming: 5 bases; junction bases outside the gene matches: 5. The germline V gene has CDR1 DFQATT and CDR2 SNEGSKA (reference sequence). The CDR3 DNA reads as TGCAGTGCTAGAAACAGGGGCTGGACTGAAGCTTTCTTT. This encodes CSARNRGWTEAFF.

This clonotype occurred many times. The V call is TRBV20-1, the J call TRBJ2-3, with 13 positions matching TRBD2. Germline V gene lookup returns CDR1 DFQATT and CDR2 SNEGSKA (reference sequence). The CDR3 is made up of 17 amino acids. V was clipped by 0 bases and J by 5 bases; unmatched bases: 8. The CDR3 loop is CSARDPGLAGLRDTQYF. The CDR3 DNA reads TGCAGTGCTAGAGATCCGGGACTAGCGGGGCTTCGAGATACGCAGTATTTT.

CDR3 residues: CASGPRVSYEQYF. DNA for the CDR3: TGTGCCAGCGGCCCCAGGGTCAGCTACGAGCAGTACTTC. The gene calls are TRBV7-8 and TRBJ2-7, with D tentatively TRBD1 (5 bases). Trimming removed 8 bases at V and 3 bases at J, with 14 bases between. Germline assignment: CDR1 SGHVS and CDR2 FQNEAQ. CDR3 size: 13 residues.

This clonotype was seen repeatedly, ten times or more. The chain links TRBV27 to TRBJ1-5, with 7 bases matching TRBD1. The germline V gene has CDR1 MNHEY and CDR2 SMNVEV (reference sequence). The CDR3 runs 16 residues. The trim removed 6 bases at V and 3 bases at J, leaving 11 bases unmatched. CDR3 loop: CASRPRGTASNQPQHF. CDR3 DNA: TGTGCCAGCAGACCGCGGGGGACAGCCTCCAATCAGCCCCAGCATTTT.

This clonotype has at least ten counts. This chain connects TRBV6-1 to TRBJ1-1, with D possibly TRBD1 on 6 matching bases. Germline loops: CDR1 MNHNS, CDR2 SASEGT. This CDR3 region has 14 residues. V was clipped by 5 bases and J by 2 bases, with 12 bases between them. This chain's CDR3 is CASSTPGQNTEAFF. CDR3 sequence (DNA): TGTGCCAGCAGTACCCCGGGACAAAACACTGAAGCTTTCTTT.

This clonotype was detected many times. The V and J genes are TRBV7-9 and TRBJ1-1, with a weak D call TRBD1 (5 bases). The germline V gene has CDR1 SEHNR and CDR2 FQNEAQ (reference sequence). This CDR3 has 13 residues. V was cut by 5 bases and J by 4 bases, with 11 bases left in between. The CDR3 nucleotides read TGTGCCAGCAGCCGGAACGGGGGCACTGAAGCTTTCTTT. Its translation is CASSRNGGTEAFF.

There are many counts of this clonotype. J is TRBJ2-7 and V is TRBV28; D is possibly TRBD2 (6 bases). Germline CDR1 reads MDHEN; CDR2 reads SYDVKM. With 4 bases removed from V and 3 bases from J, the gap between germline ends came to 7 bases. The CDR3 runs 12 residues. DNA for the CDR3: TGTGCCAGCAGTTGGGGGGACTACGAGCAGTACTTC. Its protein is CASSWGDYEQYF.

The table lists this clonotype with many counts. The chain has TRBV29-1 and TRBJ1-1; D gene uncertain. Trimming removed 4 bases at V and 4 bases at J, with 13 bases between. The V gene's germline CDR1 is SQVTM and CDR2 ANQGSEA. This CDR3 is 13 amino acids long. The chain's CDR3 is CSVGSIPVTEAFF. CDR3 DNA sequence: TGCAGCGTTGGGAGCATCCCGGTCACTGAAGCTTTCTTT.

This clonotype was counted many times. The V and J genes are TRBV24-1 and TRBJ1-4; 11 positions match TRBD1. The CDR3 covers 14 residues. V dropped 9 bases and J dropped 5; count of bases not matched to a gene: 4. Germline CDR1 and CDR2: KGHDR and SFDVKD. The CDR3 nucleotides read TGTGCCACCGGGACAGGGGGACAAAATGAAAAACTGTTTTTT. Amino acids: CATGTGGQNEKLFF.

The chain employs TRBV20-1 and TRBJ1-5, with D unclear. The CDR3 is 12 residues long. The V gene lost 3 bases and the J gene lost 5 bases, with 8 bases spanning the gap. The germline V gene encodes CDR1 DFQATT and CDR2 SNEGSKA (reference sequence). DNA of the CDR3: TGCAGTGCTAGGGGCTCCGATCAGCCCCAGCATTTT. It is translated as CSARGSDQPQHF.